These 30 T cell receptor beta chains were sequenced from one sample in a study of T-cell memory formation after mild COVID-19. TCRdb passed the 5' RACE reads through MiXCR, listing each CDR3 protein once. The data contain about 38,000 distinct CDR3 sequences, around 10% of them singletons. Sequencing input: PBMCs or a T cell subset sorted from them (not recorded which). These receptors were taken from a man aged 18 to 29 who had mild COVID-19 (a few samples of this study predate the infection). Cell type and time point are not known.

This clonotype was found many times. The rearrangement joins TRBV14 to TRBJ2-2; 7 nucleotides agree with TRBD2. In germline, CDR1 is SGHDN, CDR2 FVKESK. The CDR3 extends over 17 amino acids. The V gene end was trimmed by 1 base and the J gene end by 4 bases; junction bases not matched to a gene: 9. The CDR3: CASSQGPRGRLTGELFF. CDR3 bases: TGTGCCAGCAGCCAAGGCCCGCGGGGGAGGCTCACCGGGGAGCTGTTTTTT.

This clonotype was seen ten or more times. This sequence joins TRBV28 and TRBJ1-2, with 7 bases aligning to TRBD1. The CDR3 spans 15 residues. Germline V gene sequence: CDR1 MDHEN, CDR2 SYDVKM. With 2 bases clipped from V and 3 bases from J, the junction kept 6 bases outside the gene matches. The CDR3 sequence: CASSLGDRPYYGYTF. In nucleotides, the CDR3 is TGTGCCAGCAGTTTAGGGGACAGACCGTACTATGGCTACACCTTC.

In this sample, this clonotype turned up many times. J is TRBJ2-3 and V is TRBV5-1, with TRBD2 matching 12 bases. Unmatched junction bases numbered 10, after V lost 5 bases and J lost 3 bases. CDR1 SGHRS and CDR2 YFSETQ come from the germline V gene. The CDR3 is 17 residues long. The CDR3 loop is CASSRIGLAGTTDTQYF. DNA for the CDR3: TGCGCCAGCAGTAGGATAGGACTAGCGGGGACTACAGATACGCAGTATTTT.

This clonotype was detected ten times or more. The chain is built from TRBV3-1 and TRBJ2-7; D remains ambiguous. The CDR3 extends over 12 amino acids. The V end was cut by 1 base, the J end by 7 bases, with 8 bases between. Per the germline V gene, CDR1 is LGHDT and CDR2 is YNNKEL (reference sequence). As DNA, the CDR3 is TGTGCCAGCAGCCAAGCCGCCCAGGAGCAGTACTTC. Translated, it gives CASSQAAQEQYF.

This clonotype occurred many times. The chain employs TRBV6-5 and TRBJ2-5, with TRBD2 matching 8 bases. This CDR3 is built from 19 residues. Germline CDR1 and CDR2: MNHEY and SVGAGI. The V gene end was trimmed by 2 bases and the J gene end by 5 bases; junction bases not matched to a gene: 19. The CDR3 bases are TGTGCCAGCAGTTACGGCGGGAGTCCTGGACTAGCTACGGTGGAGACCCAGTACTTC. Its translation: CASSYGGSPGLATVETQYF.

This clonotype was found many times. This chain uses TRBV7-3 with TRBJ2-3; 9 positions agree with TRBD1. Trimming at V came to 2 bases and at J to 3 bases, leaving 6 bases not matched to a gene. CDR3 size: 16 residues. Germline CDR1 and CDR2: SGHTA and FQGTGA. CDR3 in DNA: TGTGCCAGCAGCTTACTGGGACAGGGAATTACAGATACGCAGTATTTT. Amino acid sequence: CASSLLGQGITDTQYF.

This clonotype occurred many times. V and J are TRBV2 and TRBJ2-1; D is unclear. Trimming removed 1 base from V and 7 bases from J, with 5 bases in between. The CDR3 is 12 residues long. Per germline, CDR1 SNHLY and CDR2 FYNNEI. The CDR3 loop is CASSEDANEQFF. The CDR3 DNA follows: TGTGCCAGCAGTGAAGACGCTAATGAGCAGTTCTTC. Supplemented by reference TRBV2 and TRBJ2-1, the full variable domain reads EPEVTQTPSHQVTQMGQEVILRCVPISNHLYFYWYRQILGQKVEFLVSFYNNEISEKSEIFDDQFSVERPDGSNFTLKIRSTKLEDSAMYFCASSEDANEQFFGPGTRLTVL.

The V call is TRBV6-2 or TRBV6-3, the J call TRBJ1-1, with 7 bases fitting TRBD1. The CDR3 is 17 amino acids. Per germline, CDR1 MNHEY and CDR2 SVGEGT. V gave up 5 bases and J gave up 0 bases; unmatched junction bases: 12. The CDR3: CASSTPSDRPMNTEAFF. DNA of the CDR3: TGTGCCAGCAGTACTCCCTCGGACAGGCCTATGAACACTGAAGCTTTCTTT.

This clonotype has more than one count but fewer than ten. The chain has TRBV3-1 and TRBJ2-7, with TRBD1 matching 7 bases. This CDR3 contains 15 residues. The ends lost 4 bases at V and 1 base at J; junction bases unmatched: 7. CDR1 and CDR2 (germline): LGHDT, YNNKEL (reference sequence). CDR3 in DNA: TGTGCCAGCAGCCCAAAGACAGGGTGGTCCTACGAGCAGTACTTC. Translated, it gives CASSPKTGWSYEQYF.

In its sample, this clonotype was seen a few times. The rearrangement links TRBV11-2 to TRBJ2-3, with a possible D match to TRBD2 (7 bases). The CDR3 is 14 residues long. V shed 6 bases and J shed 8 bases, with 18 bases lying between them. Looked up from germline, CDR1 is SGHAT and CDR2 is FQNNGV. The CDR3: CASSSGGPGPTQYF. CDR3 sequence (DNA): TGTGCCAGCAGTTCCGGGGGGCCGGGTCCTACGCAGTATTTT.

This clonotype was observed at least ten times. The chain joins TRBV28 to TRBJ1-2, with D maybe TRBD1 (5 bases). The CDR3 runs 14 residues. V lost 6 bases to trimming and J lost 5 bases, with 16 bases between them. Germline CDR1 MDHEN, CDR2 SYDVKM. The CDR3 DNA reads TGTGCCAGCAGGACCCCCGGGGGGATTTATGGCTACACCTTC. It is translated as CASRTPGGIYGYTF.

This clonotype came up many times. The genes are TRBV6-4 and TRBJ2-7, with TRBD2 as a possible D gene (6 bases). V was trimmed by 4 bases and J by 3 bases, leaving 13 bases between them. The length of the CDR3 is 14 residues. Looked up from germline, CDR1 is MRHNA and CDR2 is SNTAGT. The CDR3 reads CASSGKAGSYEQYV. CDR3 in DNA: TGTGCCAGCAGTGGGAAGGCGGGAAGCTACGAGCAGTACGTC.

This clonotype is labeled as medium-sized (0.01 to 0.1%). The gene calls are TRBV7-3 and TRBJ1-1; 7 nucleotides match TRBD1. The CDR3 length is 13 residues. Losses at the gene ends were 4 bases for V and 6 bases for J; bases not matched to a gene: 5. Germline V gene data show CDR1 as SGHTA and CDR2 as FQGTGA. The CDR3 sequence: CASSWYRGSEAFF. The CDR3 bases are TGTGCCAGCAGCTGGTACAGGGGATCTGAAGCTTTCTTT.

Ten or more counts support this clonotype. V usage is TRBV6-2 or TRBV6-3 and J usage is TRBJ1-5; weak D call: TRBD1 (5 bases). The germline V and J ends were trimmed by 6 bases and 5 bases, with 23 bases remaining between them. The CDR3 length is 17 residues. Germline V gene sequence: CDR1 MNHEY, CDR2 SVGEGT. The DNA for the CDR3 is TGTGCCAGCAGCCCAATCCCGACTCGGGGGGTTTATCAGCCCCAGCATTTT. Its protein product is CASSPIPTRGVYQPQHF.

This clonotype has ten or more counts. CDR3 region: CASSRDKGDIQYF. The CDR3 DNA sequence: TGTGCCAGCAGTAGGGACAAAGGAGACATTCAGTACTTC. The chain recombines TRBV6-4 with TRBJ2-4, with D possibly TRBD1 on 6 matching bases. Germline loops: CDR1 MRHNA, CDR2 SNTAGT. The length of the CDR3 is 13 residues. Trimming shortened V by 5 bases and J by 8 bases, and 13 bases separated the two germline ends.

This clonotype was counted between two and nine times. V and J are TRBV5-1 and TRBJ2-6; no clear D. Trimming took 4 bases from V and 0 from J, leaving 5 bases between them. The CDR3 runs to 14 residues. Germline CDR1 SGHRS, CDR2 YFSETQ. The CDR3 DNA reads as TGCGCCAGCAGCCCGGACTCTGGGGCCAACGTCCTGACTTTC. Protein product: CASSPDSGANVLTF.

In this sample, this clonotype turned up many times. The chain links TRBV20-1 to TRBJ2-1; TRBD2 matches at 7 bases. The CDR3 runs to 15 residues. V lost 3 bases, J lost 0 bases, and 5 bases stayed unmatched. Germline V gene sequence: CDR1 DFQATT, CDR2 SNEGSKA (reference sequence). The CDR3 reads CSARTSSSSYNEQFF. DNA of the CDR3: TGCAGTGCTAGGACTAGCTCTAGCTCCTACAATGAGCAGTTCTTC.

This clonotype has at least ten counts. The J gene is TRBJ1-1, the V gene TRBV20-1; D is possibly TRBD1 (6 bases). This CDR3 is 15 amino acids long. V was cut by 6 bases and J by 0 bases, with 17 bases left in between. CDR1 DFQATT and CDR2 SNEGSKA come from the germline V gene (reference sequence). CDR3 sequence: CSARGWEGMNTEAFF. The CDR3 DNA follows: TGCAGTGCAAGGGGGTGGGAGGGGATGAACACTGAAGCTTTCTTT.

This clonotype was detected ten times or more. V gene TRBV6-2 or TRBV6-3 combines with J gene TRBJ1-6, with D possibly being TRBD1 (6 bases). The CDR3 covers 15 residues. The germline V gene has CDR1 MNHEY and CDR2 SVGEGT. The V end lost 0 bases, the J end lost 7 bases, and 10 bases lay between the germline ends. The CDR3 DNA is TGTGCCAGCAGTTACTCGGGGGCGGACAATTCACCCCTCCACTTT. Translating it yields CASSYSGADNSPLHF.

There are many counts of this clonotype. The chain employs TRBV7-3 and TRBJ2-3; TRBD2 aligns across 10 bases. The V segment lost 6 bases and the J segment 3 bases; nucleotides outside the gene matches: 3. This CDR3 contains 14 residues. Looked up from germline, CDR1 is SGHTA and CDR2 is FQGTGA. This CDR3 reads CASRFSGGTDTQYF. In DNA form, the CDR3 reads TGTGCCAGCAGGTTTAGCGGGGGGACAGATACGCAGTATTTT.

This clonotype was seen ten or more times. The rearrangement uses TRBV18 and TRBJ1-4; weak D call: TRBD1 (5 bases). V was pared by 1 base and J by 4 bases, with 16 bases between. In germline, CDR1 is KGHSH, CDR2 LQKENI. The CDR3 spans 17 residues. The CDR3 DNA follows: TGTGCCAGCTCACCACGTGAAGGGGTAATCCTTAATGAAAAACTGTTTTTT. Encoded protein: CASSPREGVILNEKLFF.

The chain uses TRBV7-2 and TRBJ2-4; TRBD2 matches 8 bases. Unmatched junction bases numbered 8, after V lost 4 bases and J lost 9 bases. The germline V gene has CDR1 SGHTA and CDR2 FQGNSA. This CDR3 is 14 amino acids long. The CDR3 loop reads CASSSGLVTGIQYF. Here the CDR3 DNA reads TGTGCCAGCAGCTCGGGACTAGTGACGGGCATTCAGTACTTC.

This clonotype showed up many times. The CDR3 here is CASSYIGGRGYTF. The DNA of the CDR3 is TGTGCCAGCAGTTACATTGGGGGAAGAGGCTACACCTTC. The chain joins TRBV6-2 or TRBV6-3 to TRBJ1-2, with D perhaps TRBD1 (5 bases). Trimming removed 2 bases at V and 8 bases at J, with 12 bases between. Germline CDR1 MNHEY, CDR2 SVGEGT. The CDR3 consists of 13 residues.

This clonotype was observed at least ten times. The rearrangement links TRBV24-1 to TRBJ2-3, with 7 bases lining up with TRBD2. The germline gives CDR1 KGHDR, CDR2 SFDVKD. The CDR3 is 14 amino acids. Trimming cost V 6 bases and J 4 bases; bases outside gene matches: 6. CDR3 protein: CATSSGLVADTQYF. CDR3 in DNA: TGTGCCACCAGTTCAGGACTAGTCGCAGATACGCAGTATTTT.

This clonotype appeared many times. This chain connects TRBV20-1 to TRBJ1-2; a possible D gene is TRBD1 (6 bases). In germline, CDR1 is DFQATT, CDR2 SNEGSKA (reference sequence). The V and J ends lost 3 bases and 6 bases respectively, with 32 bases between them. CDR3 size: 19 residues. The CDR3 reads CSARSTLSDSTVVVDGYTF. CDR3 DNA sequence: TGCAGTGCTAGGTCAACCCTCTCGGACAGTACGGTGGTGGTAGATGGCTACACCTTC.

This clonotype has a count of ten or more. This chain uses TRBV7-2 with TRBJ2-1, with TRBD2 identical over 8 bases. The CDR3 is made up of 15 amino acids. The V segment lost 5 bases and the J segment 0 bases; nucleotides outside the gene matches: 3. Germline-derived CDR1 and CDR2 are SGHTA and FQGNSA. The chain's CDR3 is CASSRSGSSYNEQFF. The CDR3 DNA reads as TGTGCCAGCAGCCGGAGCGGGAGCTCCTACAATGAGCAGTTCTTC.

This clonotype has a count of ten or more. The chain joins TRBV6-2 or TRBV6-3 to TRBJ2-2; 7 bases align to TRBD1. After removal of 5 bases from V and 3 bases from J, the junction contained 3 bases not matched to a gene. Per the germline V gene, CDR1 is MNHEY and CDR2 is SVGEGT. The CDR3 length is 14 residues. CDR3 sequence: CASSIGQDTGELFF. The CDR3 coding sequence is TGTGCCAGCAGTATTGGACAGGACACCGGGGAGCTGTTTTTT.

This clonotype was seen repeatedly, ten times or more. V is TRBV18 and J is TRBJ2-7; D not resolved. CDR1 is KGHSH, CDR2 LQKENI, per germline. The CDR3 covers 16 residues. V was cut by 3 bases and J by 3 bases, with 18 bases left in between. The CDR3 sequence is CASSPMDASRGYEQYF. CDR3 bases: TGTGCCAGCTCACCGATGGACGCATCCCGCGGCTACGAGCAGTACTTC.

The J gene is TRBJ2-3, the V gene TRBV20-1, with no clear D. Germline lookup yields CDR1 DFQATT and CDR2 SNEGSKA (reference sequence). With 3 bases removed from V and 5 bases from J, the gap between germline ends came to 9 bases. The CDR3 is made up of 12 amino acids. The CDR3 spells CSARLSGDTQYF. CDR3 DNA sequence: TGCAGTGCTAGGCTGTCCGGAGATACGCAGTATTTT.

This clonotype has at least ten counts. The chain carries TRBV12-3 or TRBV12-4 and TRBJ2-7; D may be TRBD1 (7 bases). The CDR3 runs 15 residues. The V end lost 1 base, the J end lost 2 bases, and 12 bases lay between the germline ends. The CDR3 protein is CASSLGQGGTYEQYF. Written as DNA, the CDR3 is TGTGCCAGCAGTTTAGGGCAGGGGGGTACCTACGAGCAGTACTTC.